Shown below are 5 T cell receptor beta chains from a single sample sequenced in a study of blood T cell repertoires in COVID-19. The table came from immunoSEQ multiplex PCR; TCRdb's copy has only in-frame clones and leaves some out. The sample yields about 83,000 clones, 80% to 90% seen once. Sequencing used peripheral blood. Receptors originate from an elderly woman with acute or convalescent COVID-19.

This CDR3 reads CASSPAGGRDTQYF. The CDR3 DNA sequence: TGTGCCAGCAGTCCAGCGGGGGGGCGGGATACGCAGTATTTT. The rearrangement uses TRBV6-5 and TRBJ2-3; 10 nucleotides align to TRBD2. J lost 6 bases, V lost 5 bases, and 5 bases had no gene match. This CDR3 is built from 14 residues. CDR1 is MNHEY and CDR2 is SVGAGI in the germline V gene.

This sequence joins TRBV6-5 and TRBJ1-2, with D maybe TRBD1 (5 bases). Germline CDR1 is MNHEY and CDR2 is SVGAGI. CDR3 size: 14 residues. V dropped 8 bases and J dropped 8 bases, with 21 bases sitting between them. The CDR3 sequence is CASRWSGRAGGYTF. The CDR3 DNA reads TGTGCCAGCCGTTGGTCGGGCAGGGCTGGCGGCTACACCTTC.

The rearrangement links TRBV28 to TRBJ2-3; no clear D. V was trimmed by 4 bases and J by 3 bases, leaving 8 bases between them. The CDR3 consists of 13 residues. CDR1 is MDHEN, CDR2 SYDVKM, per germline. The CDR3 loop reads CASSSLRTDTQYF. The CDR3 coding sequence is TGTGCCAGCAGTTCCCTGAGGACAGATACGCAGTATTTT.

The chain recombines TRBV19 with TRBJ1-1; D may be TRBD1 (6 bases). Trimming took off 1 base at V and 6 bases at J, with 18 bases between the two ends. Germline-derived CDR1 and CDR2 are LNHDA and SQIVND (reference sequence). The CDR3 sequence is 16 residues long. This chain's CDR3 is CASSIGPGAEGAEAFF. In DNA form, the CDR3 reads TGTGCCAGTAGTATAGGCCCGGGTGCCGAGGGGGCTGAAGCTTTCTTT.

The chain recombines TRBV28 with TRBJ2-1, with TRBD1 matching over 8 bases. CDR3 size: 15 residues. Germline V gene sequence: CDR1 MDHEN, CDR2 SYDVKM. V trimming: 5 bases; J trimming: 8 bases; junction bases outside the gene matches: 11. CDR3 in amino acids: CASSPGQGKGDEQFF. DNA of the CDR3: TGTGCCAGCAGTCCTGGACAGGGTAAAGGCGATGAGCAGTTCTTC.